This T cell receptor beta chain derives from a study of cytomegalovirus exposure and HLA in healthy donors. The CDR3 totals 18 residues. V lost 6 bases and J lost 0; bases outside the gene matches: 10. Germline CDR1 is SNHLY and CDR2 is FYNNEI. 13 Jbeta primers and 60 Vbeta primers were used for the PCR. Sequencing used immunoSEQ multiplex PCR; TCRdb keeps in-frame clones, though not all of them. The data show roughly 86,000 clones, around 66% seen once. This clone came up a few times. The receptor's source is a man aged 25 to 40 in good health and CMV-seronegative. The chain combines TRBV2 with TRBJ2-4; 11 bases are a match to TRBD2. The sequenced sample consisted of PBMCs. The CDR3 sequence: CASRLTSGNSIAKNIQYF. The CDR3 nucleotides read TGTGCCAGCAGACTGACTAGCGGGAACTCAATAGCCAAAAACATTCAGTACTTC.